The present T cell receptor (beta chain) was sequenced within a study of T cell responses to AZD1222 COVID-19 vaccine. Findings and limits, study-wide: Mapped onto spike, vaccine-associated CD4 TCRs spanned it and were dominant at 160-218 and 743-854.

To note about this clone: Its antigen is still unknown.

Libraries were prepared by immunoSEQ multiplex PCR; TCRdb keeps only in-frame clonotypes and omits some of them. Of about 130,000 clones in the sample, 85% to 95% are singletons; the top ten hold around 5%. This CDR3 has 14 residues. CDR1 and CDR2 (germline): KGHDR, SFDVKD. Trimming cost V 10 bases and J 9 bases; bases outside gene matches: 15. This sample comprised peripheral blood, obtained on day 0 of AZD1222 vaccination. The V call is TRBV24-1, the J call TRBJ2-5; TRBD1 agrees at 8 bases. The receptor was derived from an adult in good health. Here the CDR3 reads CATSTGTGTMAQYF. The DNA for the CDR3 is TGTGCCACTTCAACCGGGACAGGAACTATGGCCCAGTACTTC.